The clone carrying this T cell receptor (beta chain) occurred many times. This entry comes from a study of glioma-infiltrating T cells. The iRepertoire nested amplicon-rescue multiplex PCR amplified TCR alpha and beta CDR3s from RNA. TCRdb passed the multiplex PCR reads through MiXCR, listing each CDR3 protein once. The sample shows 95,000 to 150,000 distinct CDR3 sequences, roughly 20% of them seen only once. V lost 5 bases and J lost 0, with 14 bases in between. Germline CDR1 and CDR2: SGHVS and FNYEAQ. The CDR3 loop spans 15 amino acids. The specimen was glioma tissue, nonneoplastic brain tissue, or PBMCs (not recorded which). This clonotype originated in a human donor with low-grade glioma or glioblastoma, undergoing nonglioma brain surgery, or in good health (not recorded which). The J gene is TRBJ2-7, the V gene TRBV7-6; D gene uncertain. CDR3 loop: CASSESWKVSYEQYF. In DNA form, the CDR3 reads TGTGCCAGCAGCGAGTCTTGGAAGGTCTCCTACGAGCAGTACTTC.